Included here is one T cell receptor (beta chain) sequence, with context. The antigen it recognizes is unknown. No quality values exist for individual bases; no much larger clone is one base distant. This entry is derived from a study of CD4+ T cells in melanoma (dated by TCRdb to 2021 to 2024). For the study in its entirety: The study examined neoantigen-specific CD4+ T cells in human melanoma. Study-wide conclusions, independent of this receptor: The report described a correlation between neoantigen-specific CD4+ T cells and the function of CD8+ T cells, macrophages and B cells. Diverse differentiation states were reported to be shown by neoantigen-specific CD4+ T cells in melanoma.

The CDR3 measures 14 amino acids from cysteine to phenylalanine. The CDR3 DNA has 42 bases and is translated from base 1. Based on the germline V gene (reference sequence), the CDR1 and CDR2 sequences are SGHNT and YYREEE. Trimming at the junction amounts to 3 bases on V and 2 bases on J, and the germline ends lie 9 bases apart. Donors were patients with melanoma. Libraries came from the immunoSEQ multiplex PCR assay. This immuneACCESS table, as held by TCRdb, lists in-frame sequences with V and J called but not all clones. Of the missing ones, under half trace to an unresolved V gene in checked studies; the others have no known cause. The sample table records under 20,000 clones; around 69% of these occur just once. Of the sample, over 9.5% is held by the ten largest clones.

The specimen was cells from a culture (not recorded whether cultured in vitro). The chain is encoded by TRBV5-4 joined to TRBJ2-1; the D gene is not confidently resolved. This receptor was taken from a human donor with melanoma. The bases are TGTGCCAGCAGCTCGACGGAAACCTACAATGAGCAGTTCTTC. The resulting protein is CASSSTETYNEQFF. Beyond the CDR3, the reference TRBV5-4 and TRBJ2-1 genes provide the residues; the full variable domain reads: ETGVTQSPTHLIKTRGQQVTLRCSSQSGHNTVSWYQQALGQGPQFIFQYYREEENGRGNFPPRFSGLQFPNYSSELNVNALELDDSALYLCASSSTETYNEQFFGPGTRLTVL.